This TCR beta chain is drawn from a study of blood T cell repertoires in COVID-19. The CDR3 spans 17 residues. Germline V gene sequence: CDR1 SGDLS, CDR2 YYNGEE. V dropped 3 bases and J dropped 2 bases, with 18 bases sitting between them. Clones were read by immunoSEQ multiplex PCR, and TCRdb kept only the in-frame ones, dropping some. The repertoire holds about 150,000 clones, with 75% to 90% as singletons. Sequencing input: peripheral blood. This receptor was obtained from a woman aged 55-75 years with COVID-19, enrolled during active disease. The chain employs TRBV9 and TRBJ1-3; perhaps TRBD1 as D (6 bases). In nucleotides, the CDR3 is TGTGCCAGCAGCGGGCGGGCGGACAGAGGTACTGGAAACACCATATATTTT. The encoded protein is CASSGRADRGTGNTIYF.